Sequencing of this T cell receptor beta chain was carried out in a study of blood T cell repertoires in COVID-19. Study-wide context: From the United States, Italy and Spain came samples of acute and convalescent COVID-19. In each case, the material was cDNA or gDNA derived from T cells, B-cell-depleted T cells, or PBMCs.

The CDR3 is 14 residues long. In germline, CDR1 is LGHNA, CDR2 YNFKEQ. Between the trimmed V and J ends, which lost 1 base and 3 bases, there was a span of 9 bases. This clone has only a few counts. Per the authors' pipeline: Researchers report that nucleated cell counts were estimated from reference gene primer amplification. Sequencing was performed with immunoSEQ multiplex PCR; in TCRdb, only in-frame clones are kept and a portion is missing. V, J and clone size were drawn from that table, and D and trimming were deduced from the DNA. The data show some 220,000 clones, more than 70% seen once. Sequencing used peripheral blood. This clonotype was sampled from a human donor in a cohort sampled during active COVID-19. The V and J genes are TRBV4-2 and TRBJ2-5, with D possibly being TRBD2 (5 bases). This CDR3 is CASSQGGRKETQYF. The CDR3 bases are TGTGCCAGCAGCCAAGGCGGGCGTAAAGAGACCCAGTACTTC.